This TCR beta chain comes out of a study of control samples from healthy donors and cancer patients. CDR3 length: 14 amino acids. CDR1 is LNHDA and CDR2 is SQIVND in the germline V gene (reference sequence). V trimming: 6 bases; J trimming: 7 bases; junction bases outside the gene matches: 9. TCRdb's table, derived via immunoSEQ multiplex PCR, lists solely in-frame clones and lacks some. This sample yields just under 75,000 clones, of which roughly 90% are seen a single time; about 4% belongs to the top ten. This TCR was recovered from a woman in her 50s in good health. The sequencing input was blood. The J gene is TRBJ2-3, the V gene TRBV19; 8 bases agree with TRBD2. This CDR3 reads CASSMQAGEHTQYF. As DNA, the CDR3 is TGTGCCAGTAGCATGCAAGCGGGAGAACATACGCAGTATTTT.